The rows below give T cell receptor beta chains drawn from one sample of a study of shared clonotypes between healthy human individuals. Some clones are missing from TCRdb's copy, which holds only in-frame ones; the method was immunoSEQ multiplex PCR. In the table there are millions of clones, around 95% of which are singletons. The source material was naive CD4+ T cells sorted from blood. The source of these receptors is a man between 18 and 35 years old in good health. Each CDR3 is given with its conserved first and last residue. D genes are given only for firm matches. The size entry is marked missing in some rows and otherwise reads once, few, many or a size class.

v_call: TRBV7-2
j_call: TRBJ2-3
clone_size: .
d_call: TRBD2
cdr3_aa: CASSLLAGVTDTQYF
cdr3_nt: TGTGCCAGCAGCCTACTAGCGGGAGTCACAGATACGCAGTATTTT

v_call: TRBV7-9
j_call: TRBJ1-4
clone_size: once
d_call: TRBD1
cdr3_aa: CASSPIMGQVNEKLFF
cdr3_nt: TGTGCCAGCAGCCCCATTATGGGACAGGTTAATGAAAAACTGTTTTTT

v_call: TRBV2
j_call: TRBJ2-5
clone_size: .
d_call: TRBD2
cdr3_aa: CASSPIAGAETQYF
cdr3_nt: TGTGCCAGCAGTCCAATAGCGGGGGCAGAGACCCAGTACTTC

v_call: TRBV10-2
j_call: TRBJ1-1
clone_size: .
d_call: TRBD1
cdr3_aa: CASSHSGQGNTEAFF
cdr3_nt: TGCGCCAGCAGCCACTCGGGACAGGGGAACACTGAAGCTTTCTTT

v_call: TRBV6-6
j_call: TRBJ2-2
clone_size: once
d_call: .
cdr3_aa: CASSYGENTGELFF
cdr3_nt: TGTGCCAGCAGTTACGGCGAGAACACCGGGGAGCTGTTTTTT

v_call: TRBV2
j_call: TRBJ1-2
clone_size: .
d_call: .
cdr3_aa: CASRGNNYGYTF
cdr3_nt: TGTGCCAGCAGAGGTAACAACTATGGCTACACCTTC

v_call: TRBV19
j_call: TRBJ2-2
clone_size: .
d_call: TRBD2
cdr3_aa: CASSDRTSRAGELFF
cdr3_nt: TGTGCCAGTAGCGACCGGACTAGTCGAGCCGGGGAGCTGTTTTTT

v_call: TRBV11-2
j_call: TRBJ1-1
clone_size: .
d_call: TRBD1
cdr3_aa: CASSLDGTGVNTEAFF
cdr3_nt: TGTGCCAGCAGCTTAGATGGGACAGGAGTGAACACTGAAGCTTTCTTT

v_call: TRBV6-1
j_call: TRBJ1-1
clone_size: .
d_call: .
cdr3_aa: CASSEDSGRGTEAFF
cdr3_nt: TGTGCCAGCAGTGAAGATTCGGGCAGGGGCACTGAAGCTTTCTTT

v_call: TRBV7-6
j_call: TRBJ2-3
clone_size: .
d_call: .
cdr3_aa: CASSLGRPSTDTQYF
cdr3_nt: TGTGCCAGCAGCTTAGGCAGACCTAGCACAGATACGCAGTATTTT

v_call: TRBV10-3
j_call: TRBJ2-3
clone_size: .
d_call: TRBD2
cdr3_aa: CAISRTGLAGGPDTQYF
cdr3_nt: TGTGCCATCAGCCGCACAGGACTAGCGGGAGGACCAGATACGCAGTATTTT

v_call: TRBV6-5
j_call: TRBJ1-2
clone_size: .
d_call: TRBD1
cdr3_aa: CASSSGTGNYGYTF
cdr3_nt: TGTGCCAGCAGTTCGGGGACAGGGAACTATGGCTACACCTTC

v_call: TRBV5-1
j_call: TRBJ2-2
clone_size: .
d_call: .
cdr3_aa: CASSPMGSTTNTGELFF
cdr3_nt: TGCGCCAGCAGCCCGATGGGATCAACCACGAACACCGGGGAGCTGTTTTTT

v_call: TRBV5-1
j_call: TRBJ2-1
clone_size: .
d_call: .
cdr3_aa: CASSLGHEEYNEQFF
cdr3_nt: TGCGCCAGCAGCTTGGGACACGAGGAATACAATGAGCAGTTCTTC

v_call: TRBV28
j_call: TRBJ2-7
clone_size: .
d_call: TRBD1
cdr3_aa: CASSATGTGGLTYEQYF
cdr3_nt: TGTGCCAGCAGTGCCACCGGGACAGGGGGCCTTACCTACGAGCAGTACTTC

v_call: TRBV10-3
j_call: TRBJ2-5
clone_size: .
d_call: TRBD1
cdr3_aa: CAIRRAGGQETQYF
cdr3_nt: TGTGCCATCAGAAGGGCAGGGGGACAAGAGACCCAGTACTTC

v_call: TRBV10-3
j_call: TRBJ2-5
clone_size: .
d_call: TRBD2
cdr3_aa: CASRPTSATQETQYF
cdr3_nt: TGTGCCAGCAGACCTACTAGCGCTACTCAAGAGACCCAGTACTTC

v_call: TRBV9
j_call: TRBJ2-3
clone_size: .
d_call: .
cdr3_aa: CASSEDPSGTDTQYF
cdr3_nt: TGTGCCAGCAGCGAGGACCCCTCCGGCACAGATACGCAGTATTTT

v_call: TRBV7-9
j_call: TRBJ2-3
clone_size: .
d_call: .
cdr3_aa: CASSLKNLGGTDTQYF
cdr3_nt: TGTGCCAGCAGCTTAAAGAACTTGGGGGGCACAGATACGCAGTATTTT

v_call: TRBV7-2
j_call: TRBJ2-7
clone_size: .
d_call: TRBD2
cdr3_aa: CASSLGGLADYEQYF
cdr3_nt: TGTGCCAGCAGCTTAGGGGGACTAGCGGACTACGAGCAGTACTTC

v_call: TRBV2
j_call: TRBJ2-3
clone_size: .
d_call: TRBD1
cdr3_aa: CAIGQVADTQYF
cdr3_nt: TGTGCCATAGGACAGGTAGCGGATACGCAGTATTTT

v_call: TRBV6-1
j_call: TRBJ1-2
clone_size: .
d_call: TRBD1
cdr3_aa: CASSQETGATYGYTF
cdr3_nt: TGTGCCAGCAGCCAAGAGACAGGGGCTACCTATGGCTACACCTTC

v_call: TRBV7-9
j_call: TRBJ2-1
clone_size: .
d_call: .
cdr3_aa: CASSITFF
cdr3_nt: TGTGCCAGCAGCATCACCTTCTTC

v_call: TRBV5-1
j_call: TRBJ2-2
clone_size: .
d_call: TRBD2
cdr3_aa: CASSLALAVNTGELFF
cdr3_nt: TGCGCCAGCAGCTTGGCACTAGCGGTAAACACCGGGGAGCTGTTTTTT

v_call: TRBV30
j_call: TRBJ1-5
clone_size: once
d_call: .
cdr3_aa: CAWSVQGRSNQPQHF
cdr3_nt: TGTGCCTGGAGTGTACAAGGGCGTAGCAATCAGCCCCAGCATTTT

v_call: TRBV11-2
j_call: TRBJ2-3
clone_size: .
d_call: TRBD2
cdr3_aa: CASSLGRGGTDTQYF
cdr3_nt: TGTGCCAGCAGCTTAGGGCGGGGGGGAACAGATACGCAGTATTTT